A selection of T cell receptor beta chains follows, all from one sample in a study of blood T cell repertoires in COVID-19. Profiled with immunoSEQ multiplex PCR; TCRdb holds only in-frame clones, not every one. The sample shows roughly 200,000 clones, about 79% of them seen only once. Sequenced sample: peripheral blood. Receptors were obtained from a human donor in a cohort sampled during active COVID-19. CDR3s include the opening cysteine and the closing phenylalanine or tryptophan. Fields, in order: D gene, clone size, V gene, J gene, CDR3 protein, CDR3 DNA. A D gene is named only where the DNA matches it firmly. Some rows mark clone size as missing; the rest say once, few, many or name a class of expanded clone.

D: NA; size: NA; V: TRBV3-1/TRBV3-2; J: TRBJ1-3; CDR3: CASSQWPFSGNTIYF; DNA: TGTGCCAGCAGCCAATGGCCTTTCTCTGGAAACACCATATATTTT
D: NA; size: NA; V: TRBV5-1; J: TRBJ2-5; CDR3: CASSLRHNYGQETQYF; DNA: TGCGCCAGCAGCTTGCGTCACAATTATGGCCAAGAGACCCAGTACTTC
D: NA; size: NA; V: TRBV3-1/TRBV3-2; J: TRBJ2-3; CDR3: CASSQGPQGTQYF; DNA: TGTGCCAGCAGCCAAGGGCCGCAGGGCACGCAGTATTTT
D: TRBD2; size: NA; V: TRBV4-1; J: TRBJ2-5; CDR3: CASSHSGQETQYF; DNA: TGCGCCAGCAGCCATAGCGGGCAAGAGACCCAGTACTTC
D: NA; size: NA; V: TRBV24-1; J: TRBJ1-2; CDR3: CATSEPQRAGYTF; DNA: TGTGCCACCAGTGAACCACAGCGGGCTGGCTACACCTTC
D: TRBD2; size: NA; V: TRBV5-8; J: TRBJ2-1; CDR3: CASSLWTGGGDNEQFF; DNA: TGTGCCAGCAGCTTGTGGACGGGAGGTGGGGATAATGAGCAGTTCTTC
D: TRBD1; size: few; V: TRBV4-1; J: TRBJ2-7; CDR3: CASSQTDRVGSYEQYF; DNA: TGCGCCAGCAGCCAAACGGACAGGGTGGGGTCCTACGAGCAGTACTTC
D: NA; size: once; V: TRBV18; J: TRBJ1-2; CDR3: CASSPPEAANYGYTF; DNA: TGTGCCAGCTCACCACCTGAGGCGGCTAACTATGGCTACACCTTC
D: TRBD1; size: once; V: TRBV19; J: TRBJ2-7; CDR3: CASSIGTGMYEQYF; DNA: TGTGCCAGTAGTATAGGGACAGGGATGTACGAGCAGTACTTC
D: TRBD1; size: NA; V: TRBV19; J: TRBJ1-1; CDR3: CASSTQTGSNTEAFF; DNA: TGTGCCAGTAGTACGCAGACAGGGTCGAACACTGAAGCTTTCTTT
D: NA; size: NA; V: TRBV28; J: TRBJ1-2; CDR3: CAAREASNYGYTF; DNA: TGTGCCGCGAGGGAGGCGTCCAACTATGGCTACACCTTC
D: NA; size: NA; V: TRBV6-2/TRBV6-3; J: TRBJ2-2; CDR3: CASSYSTDPEKFNTGELFF; DNA: TGTGCCAGCAGTTACTCCACAGACCCCGAAAAATTTAACACCGGGGAGCTGTTTTTT
D: NA; size: NA; V: TRBV30; J: TRBJ2-7; CDR3: CAWSTGSSYEQYF; DNA: TGTGCCTGGAGTACGGGGTCCTCCTACGAGCAGTACTTC
D: TRBD2; size: NA; V: TRBV15; J: TRBJ2-1; CDR3: CATSAQREVFNEQFF; DNA: TGTGCCACCAGCGCGCAGCGGGAGGTGTTCAATGAGCAGTTCTTC
D: NA; size: NA; V: TRBV28; J: TRBJ1-1; CDR3: CASSLYGSGVAFF; DNA: TGTGCCAGCAGTTTATATGGGTCGGGGGTAGCTTTCTTT
D: NA; size: NA; V: TRBV28; J: TRBJ2-2; CDR3: CASSLWTGTGELFF; DNA: TGTGCCAGCAGTTTATGGACGGGCACCGGGGAGCTGTTTTTT
D: NA; size: once; V: TRBV28; J: TRBJ2-7; CDR3: CASSLVADSSYEQYF; DNA: TGTGCCAGCAGTTTGGTAGCGGATAGCTCCTACGAGCAGTACTTC
D: NA; size: NA; V: TRBV5-6; J: TRBJ2-1; CDR3: CASSPPRGGDEQFF; DNA: TGTGCCAGCAGCCCCCCCAGGGGTGGGGATGAGCAGTTCTTC
D: NA; size: once; V: TRBV12-3/TRBV12-4; J: TRBJ1-2; CDR3: CASSLGQYGYTF; DNA: TGTGCCAGCAGTTTAGGACAGTATGGCTACACCTTC
D: TRBD1; size: NA; V: TRBV27; J: TRBJ2-2; CDR3: CASSLYAGTGVTGELFF; DNA: TGTGCCAGCAGTTTGTATGCGGGGACAGGGGTAACCGGGGAGCTGTTTTTT
D: TRBD1; size: NA; V: TRBV2; J: TRBJ2-5; CDR3: CASRTDRGRETQYF; DNA: TGTGCCAGCAGAACAGACAGGGGGCGAGAGACCCAGTACTTC
D: NA; size: NA; V: TRBV19; J: TRBJ2-3; CDR3: CASSGLAYGSTQYF; DNA: TGTGCCAGTAGTGGGCTAGCGTACGGAAGTACGCAGTATTTT
D: NA; size: NA; V: TRBV6-2/TRBV6-3; J: TRBJ2-5; CDR3: CASSSPTEGWVETQYF; DNA: TGTGCCAGCAGTTCCCCGACGGAGGGTTGGGTGGAGACCCAGTACTTC
D: TRBD2; size: NA; V: TRBV4-1; J: TRBJ2-7; CDR3: CASSQELLAGGPYEQYF; DNA: TGCGCCAGCAGCCAAGAGTTACTAGCGGGAGGCCCCTACGAGCAGTACTTC
D: NA; size: NA; V: TRBV2; J: TRBJ1-2; CDR3: CASGGGPGYTF; DNA: TGTGCCAGCGGGGGGGGGCCTGGCTACACCTTC
D: NA; size: NA; V: TRBV12-3/TRBV12-4; J: TRBJ2-7; CDR3: CASSLLGAEQYF; DNA: TGTGCCAGCAGTTTACTGGGGGCCGAGCAGTACTTC
D: TRBD1; size: NA; V: TRBV29-1; J: TRBJ2-7; CDR3: CSVAAGGYEQYF; DNA: TGCAGCGTTGCGGCAGGGGGCTACGAGCAGTACTTC
D: TRBD2; size: NA; V: TRBV28; J: TRBJ2-7; CDR3: CASGRVAGVEQYF; DNA: TGTGCCAGCGGGCGGGTAGCGGGAGTTGAGCAGTACTTC
D: NA; size: NA; V: TRBV29-1; J: TRBJ1-1; CDR3: CSVGQNTEAFF; DNA: TGCAGCGTGGGCCAGAACACTGAAGCTTTCTTT
D: NA; size: NA; V: TRBV13; J: TRBJ2-3; CDR3: CASSTDQIQDTQYF; DNA: TGTGCCAGCAGCACCGATCAGATTCAAGATACGCAGTATTTT
D: TRBD2; size: once; V: TRBV7-2; J: TRBJ2-2; CDR3: CASSSLSSGRRAGELFF; DNA: TGTGCCAGCAGCTCGCTTTCTAGCGGGAGGAGGGCCGGGGAGCTGTTTTTT
D: TRBD2; size: NA; V: TRBV19; J: TRBJ2-7; CDR3: CASPPRGLAGGVYEQYF; DNA: TGTGCCAGTCCTCCCCGGGGACTAGCGGGAGGAGTCTACGAGCAGTACTTC
D: NA; size: NA; V: TRBV28; J: TRBJ1-5; CDR3: CASSNPIQGSPQHF; DNA: TGTGCCAGCAGCAATCCTATACAGGGTTCGCCCCAGCATTTT
D: NA; size: NA; V: TRBV27; J: TRBJ2-5; CDR3: CASSSTGLYGALETQYF; DNA: TGTGCCAGCAGTTCGACCGGATTATACGGAGCTTTAGAGACCCAGTACTTC
D: TRBD2; size: NA; V: TRBV18; J: TRBJ2-5; CDR3: CASSPPGLAGVGETQYF; DNA: TGTGCCAGCTCACCACCGGGACTAGCGGGAGTCGGGGAGACCCAGTACTTC